The rows below give T cell receptor beta chains drawn from one sample of a study of T-cell memory formation after mild COVID-19. TCRdb processed the 5' RACE reads anew with MiXCR; each CDR3 protein has one entry. The sample lists roughly 450,000 distinct CDR3 sequences; about 20% were seen once. Sequencing was performed on PBMCs or a T cell subset sorted from them (not recorded which). The receptors come from an adult woman who had mild COVID-19 (a few samples of this study predate the infection). Cell type and time point are not known. CDR3s include the opening cysteine and the closing phenylalanine or tryptophan. The D gene is left open where the match is weak. Rows may omit the clone size; those that give it use once, few, many or a size class.

j_call,clone_size,d_call,v_call,cdr3_nt,cdr3_aa
TRBJ2-7,NA,TRBD2,TRBV6-2/TRBV6-3,TGTGCCAGCAGCACCCAAGACAGGACTAGCGGGAGTGGTCGCGAGCAGTACTTC,CASSTQDRTSGSGREQYF
TRBJ1-1,NA,NA,TRBV29-1,TGCAGCGCTACACTGGGGGGGGCGTCTGAAGCTTTCTTT,CSATLGGASEAFF
TRBJ1-4,few,NA,TRBV2,TGTGCCAGCAGTCCAACAGGCCCGATTGGAAAACTGTTTTTT,CASSPTGPIGKLFF
TRBJ1-1,few,NA,TRBV3-1,TGTGCCAGCAGCCAAGATCCCATTGGCACTGAAGCTTTCTTT,CASSQDPIGTEAFF
TRBJ2-3,NA,TRBD2,TRBV5-1,TGCGCCAGCAGCTTGGGACTAGCGGGGACAACTAGCACAGATACGCAGTATTTT,CASSLGLAGTTSTDTQYF
TRBJ2-3,NA,TRBD2,TRBV7-9,TGTGCCAGCAGCTTATGGCGCGGGGGAAACACAGATACGCAGTATTTT,CASSLWRGGNTDTQYF
TRBJ2-1,few,NA,TRBV27,TGTGCCAGCCAGGGGCAGCTCAATGAGCAGTTCTTC,CASQGQLNEQFF
TRBJ1-2,NA,NA,TRBV25-1,TGTGCCAGCAGTGACTCGGCAGGGGTGAGAGGCTACACCTTC,CASSDSAGVRGYTF
TRBJ2-5,few,NA,TRBV9,TGTGCCAGCAGCGTAGAGGCGAGCGTGGGAGAGACCCAGTACTTC,CASSVEASVGETQYF
TRBJ2-5,NA,TRBD2,TRBV6-2/TRBV6-3,TGTGCCAGCTCATGGACTAGCGGGAGGCCCACCCTACAAGAGACCCAGTACTTC,CASSWTSGRPTLQETQYF
TRBJ2-7,NA,TRBD1,TRBV6-2/TRBV6-3,TGTGCCAGCAGTTACGACGACAGGGGTTACGAGCAGTACTTC,CASSYDDRGYEQYF
TRBJ1-2,few,NA,TRBV5-1,TGCGCCAGCAGCTCGGGGATGGTTACCGATGGCTACACCTTC,CASSSGMVTDGYTF
TRBJ1-5,NA,NA,TRBV24-1,TGTGCCACCAGTGACTTGATGTGTAGCAATCAGCCCCAGCATTTT,CATSDLMCSNQPQHF
TRBJ1-2,few,NA,TRBV24-1,TGTGCCACCAGTGATTTATCCGGCTACACCTTC,CATSDLSGYTF
TRBJ2-5,NA,NA,TRBV3-1,TGTGCCAGCAGCCAAGATGGGACAGCGGGGTTCCAAGAGACCCAGTACTTC,CASSQDGTAGFQETQYF
TRBJ2-1,NA,NA,TRBV24-1,TGTGCCACCAGTGTCAGTCAGGGGCACCCCAATGAGCAGTTCTTC,CATSVSQGHPNEQFF
TRBJ2-1,NA,NA,TRBV6-2/TRBV6-3,TGTGCCAGCAGTTATCCCCCCCATGAGCAGTTCTTC,CASSYPPHEQFF
TRBJ2-5,few,NA,TRBV20-1,TGCAGTGCTAGGGGAGGTGGGGACGAAACAGGGGTGTCAGAGACCCAGTACTTC,CSARGGGDETGVSETQYF
TRBJ2-1,many,TRBD1,TRBV12-3/TRBV12-4,TGTGCCAGCAGTTCCGGGACAGGCTACAATGAGCAGTTCTTC,CASSSGTGYNEQFF
TRBJ2-2,few,TRBD2,TRBV14,TGTGCCAGCAGCCAAGTACTAGCGGAAAACACCGGGGAGCTGTTTTTT,CASSQVLAENTGELFF
TRBJ2-2,NA,TRBD2,TRBV5-1,TGCGCCAGCAGCTTGGAAGCTAGCGGCACCGGGGAGCTGTTTTTT,CASSLEASGTGELFF
TRBJ2-1,few,TRBD2,TRBV6-5,TGTGCCAGCAGTGCGAAACTAGCGGGAATTTACAATGAGCAGTTCTTC,CASSAKLAGIYNEQFF
TRBJ2-3,NA,TRBD2,TRBV24-1,TGTGCCACCAGTGATAGGCTTGGGCTAGCGGATAGCACAGATACGCAGTATTTT,CATSDRLGLADSTDTQYF
TRBJ2-7,NA,NA,TRBV30,TGTGCCTGGAGGGCCCTTGGAGGAGGGACCCGGGAGCAGTACTTC,CAWRALGGGTREQYF
TRBJ2-1,few,NA,TRBV7-9,TGTGCCAGCAGGAGTGCGATGGGGGGTTGGCAGTTCTTC,CASRSAMGGWQFF
TRBJ2-1,few,NA,TRBV7-6,TGTGCCAGCAGCTCATCGTTAGGGTTTCGGGATGAGCAGTTCTTC,CASSSSLGFRDEQFF
TRBJ2-7,few,TRBD1,TRBV28,TGTGCCAGCAGCCACTTTGGTGGGACAGGGTTCTACGAGCAGTACTTC,CASSHFGGTGFYEQYF
TRBJ2-7,NA,TRBD2,TRBV5-1,TGCGCCAGCAGCGCCTCTAGCGGGGGCTACGAGCAGTACTTC,CASSASSGGYEQYF
TRBJ1-1,NA,TRBD1,TRBV7-9,TGTGCCAGCAGCTTAGCGGGACAGGGCCGAACTGAAGCTTTCTTT,CASSLAGQGRTEAFF